This TCR beta chain derives from a study of shared clonotypes between healthy human individuals. In germline, CDR1 is SEHNR, CDR2 FQNEAQ (reference sequence). With 1 base removed from V and 8 bases from J, the gap between germline ends came to 3 bases. The CDR3 runs 12 residues. Concerning this clone itself: This may stem from a read error, because a much larger clone lies one nucleotide away. Other DNA variants within this sample encode the same CDR3.

Only in-frame clones appear in the TCRdb table, and some are missing; sequencing was by immunoSEQ multiplex PCR. The table includes under 1,100,000 clones, 65% to 80% detected once. The clonotype originates from a man between 18 and 29 years old in good health. The sample was memory CD4+ T cells sorted from blood. Subset here: CD45RA-negative fraction. The chain recombines TRBV7-9 with TRBJ1-6, with no clear D. The CDR3 region is CASSLDYSPLHF. The CDR3 DNA is TGTGCCAGCAGCTTAGATTATTCACCCCTCCACTTT.